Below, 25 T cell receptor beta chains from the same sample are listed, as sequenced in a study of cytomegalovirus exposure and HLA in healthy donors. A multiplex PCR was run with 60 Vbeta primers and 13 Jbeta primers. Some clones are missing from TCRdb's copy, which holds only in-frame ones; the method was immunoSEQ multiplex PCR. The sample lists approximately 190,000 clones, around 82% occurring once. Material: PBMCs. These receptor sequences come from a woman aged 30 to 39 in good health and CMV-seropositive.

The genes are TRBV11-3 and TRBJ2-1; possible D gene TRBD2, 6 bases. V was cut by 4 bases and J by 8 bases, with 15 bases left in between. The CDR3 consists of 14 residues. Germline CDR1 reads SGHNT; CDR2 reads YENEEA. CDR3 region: CASSSRGSMDEQFF. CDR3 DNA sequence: TGTGCCAGCAGCTCTCGGGGGAGTATGGATGAGCAGTTCTTC.

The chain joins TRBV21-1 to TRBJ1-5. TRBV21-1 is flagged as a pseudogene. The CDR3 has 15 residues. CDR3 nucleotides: TGTGCCAGCAACGAAACTTCCCCCGACAATCAGCCCCAGCATTTT. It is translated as CASNETSPDNQPQHF.

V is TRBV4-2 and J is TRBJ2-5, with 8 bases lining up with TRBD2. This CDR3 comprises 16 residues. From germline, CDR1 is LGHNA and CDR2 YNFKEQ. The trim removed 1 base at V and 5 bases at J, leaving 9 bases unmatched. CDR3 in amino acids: CASSQVSSSGYETQYF. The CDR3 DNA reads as TGTGCCAGCAGCCAAGTCTCATCTAGCGGGTATGAGACCCAGTACTTC.

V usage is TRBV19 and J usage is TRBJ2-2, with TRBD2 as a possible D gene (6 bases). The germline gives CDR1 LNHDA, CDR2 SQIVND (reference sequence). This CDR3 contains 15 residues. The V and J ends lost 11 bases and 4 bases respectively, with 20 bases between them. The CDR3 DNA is TGTGCCTCAACTGGAGGGTGGGCGAGCACCGGGGAGCTGTTTTTT. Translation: CASTGGWASTGELFF.

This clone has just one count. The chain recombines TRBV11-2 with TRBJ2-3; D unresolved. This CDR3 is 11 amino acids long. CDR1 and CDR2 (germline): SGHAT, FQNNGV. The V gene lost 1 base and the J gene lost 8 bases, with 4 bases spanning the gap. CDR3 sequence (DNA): TGTGCCAGCAGCTTAGTCGGTACGCAGTATTTT. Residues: CASSLVGTQYF.

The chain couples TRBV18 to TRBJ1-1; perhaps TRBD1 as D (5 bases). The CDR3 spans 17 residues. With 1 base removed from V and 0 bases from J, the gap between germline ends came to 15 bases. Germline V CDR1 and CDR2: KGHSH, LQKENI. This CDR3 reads CASSPQRQGGMNTEAFF. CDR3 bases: TGTGCCAGCTCACCACAGAGGCAGGGAGGGATGAACACTGAAGCTTTCTTT.

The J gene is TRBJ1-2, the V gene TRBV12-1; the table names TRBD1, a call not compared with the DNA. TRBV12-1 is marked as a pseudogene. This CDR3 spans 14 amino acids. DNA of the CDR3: TGTGCCAGCAGCTTTGCTCATAGACAGGAAGGCTACACCTTC. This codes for CASSFAHRQEGYTF.

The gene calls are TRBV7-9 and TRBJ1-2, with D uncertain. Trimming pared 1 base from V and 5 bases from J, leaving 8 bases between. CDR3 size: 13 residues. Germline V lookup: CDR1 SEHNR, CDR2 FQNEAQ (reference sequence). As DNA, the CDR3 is TGTGCCAGCAGCTTAGAGAGGGCTTATGGCTACACCTTC. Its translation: CASSLERAYGYTF.

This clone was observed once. The CDR3 region is CASSHHGVREQFF. Here the CDR3 DNA reads TGCGCCAGCAGCCATCACGGGGTAAGGGAGCAGTTCTTC. J is TRBJ2-1 and V is TRBV4-1; D possibly corresponds to TRBD2 (5 bases). The CDR3 is 13 residues long. Germline V gives CDR1 MGHRA, CDR2 YSYEKL. Trimming stripped 3 bases from V and 10 bases from J, with 13 bases between.

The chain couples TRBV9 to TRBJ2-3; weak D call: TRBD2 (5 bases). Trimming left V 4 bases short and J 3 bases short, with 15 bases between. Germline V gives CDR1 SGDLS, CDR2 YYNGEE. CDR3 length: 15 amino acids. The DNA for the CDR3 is TGTGCCAGCAGCATTGAACCCGGGATTACAGATACGCAGTATTTT. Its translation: CASSIEPGITDTQYF.

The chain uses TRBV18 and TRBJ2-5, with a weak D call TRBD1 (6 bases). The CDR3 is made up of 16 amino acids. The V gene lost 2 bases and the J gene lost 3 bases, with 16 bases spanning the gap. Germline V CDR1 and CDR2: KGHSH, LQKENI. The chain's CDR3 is CASSPGQPRIKETQYF. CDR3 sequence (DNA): TGTGCCAGCTCACCAGGACAGCCCCGAATCAAAGAGACCCAGTACTTC.

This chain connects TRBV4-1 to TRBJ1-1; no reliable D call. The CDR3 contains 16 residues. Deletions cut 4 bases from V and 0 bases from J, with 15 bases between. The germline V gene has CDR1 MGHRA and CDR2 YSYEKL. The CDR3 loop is CASSPPDEAVNTEAFF. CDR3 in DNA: TGCGCCAGCAGCCCGCCGGATGAGGCGGTGAACACTGAAGCTTTCTTT.

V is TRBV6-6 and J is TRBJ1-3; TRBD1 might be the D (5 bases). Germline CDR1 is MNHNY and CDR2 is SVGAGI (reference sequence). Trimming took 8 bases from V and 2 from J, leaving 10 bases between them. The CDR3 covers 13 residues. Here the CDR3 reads CASGQGTGNTIYF. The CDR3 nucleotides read TGTGCCAGCGGGCAGGGTACTGGAAACACCATATATTTT.

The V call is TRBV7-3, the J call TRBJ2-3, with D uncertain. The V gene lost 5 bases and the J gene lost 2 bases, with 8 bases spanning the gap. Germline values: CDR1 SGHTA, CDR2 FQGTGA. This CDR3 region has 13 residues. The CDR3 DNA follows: TGTGCCAGCAGCCCCCCCTCCACAGATACGCAGTATTTT. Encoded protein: CASSPPSTDTQYF. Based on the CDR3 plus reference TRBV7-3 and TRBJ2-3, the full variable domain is GAGVSQTPSNKVTEKGKYVELRCDPISGHTALYWYRQSLGQGPEFLIYFQGTGAADDSGLPNDRFFAVRPEGSVSTLKIQRTERGDSAVYLCASSPPSTDTQYFGPGTRLTVL.

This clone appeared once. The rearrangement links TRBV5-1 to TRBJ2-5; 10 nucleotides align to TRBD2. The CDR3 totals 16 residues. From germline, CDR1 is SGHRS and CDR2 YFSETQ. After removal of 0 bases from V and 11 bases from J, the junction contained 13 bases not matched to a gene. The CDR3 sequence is CASSLGTSGASWEQYF. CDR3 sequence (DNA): TGCGCCAGCAGCTTGGGAACTAGCGGGGCCTCCTGGGAGCAGTACTTC.

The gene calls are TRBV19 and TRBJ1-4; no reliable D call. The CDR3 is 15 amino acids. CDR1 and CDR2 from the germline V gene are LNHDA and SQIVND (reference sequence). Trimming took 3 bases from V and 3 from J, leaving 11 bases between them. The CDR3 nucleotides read TGTGCCAGTAGTATGGGAGGCGGATCTAATGAAAAACTGTTTTTT. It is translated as CASSMGGGSNEKLFF.

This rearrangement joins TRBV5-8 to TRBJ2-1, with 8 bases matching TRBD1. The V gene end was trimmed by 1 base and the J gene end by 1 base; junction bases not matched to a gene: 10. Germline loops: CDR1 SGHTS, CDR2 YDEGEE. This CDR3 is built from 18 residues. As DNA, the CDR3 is TGTGCCAGCAGCTTGTCCGGGACAGGAAGTTGGTCCTACAATGAGCAGTTCTTC. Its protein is CASSLSGTGSWSYNEQFF.

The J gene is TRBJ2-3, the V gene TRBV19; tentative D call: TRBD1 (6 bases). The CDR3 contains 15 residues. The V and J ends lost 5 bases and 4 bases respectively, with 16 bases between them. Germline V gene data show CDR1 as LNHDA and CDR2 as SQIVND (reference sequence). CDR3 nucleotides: TGTGCCAGTAGTGTCAACAGGGCTGGGGCAGATACGCAGTATTTT. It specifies CASSVNRAGADTQYF.

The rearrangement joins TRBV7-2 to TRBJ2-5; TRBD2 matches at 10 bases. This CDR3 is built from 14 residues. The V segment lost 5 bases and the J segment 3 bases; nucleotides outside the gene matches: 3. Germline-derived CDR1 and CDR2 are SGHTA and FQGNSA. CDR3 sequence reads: CASSRSGREETQYF. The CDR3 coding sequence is TGTGCCAGCAGCCGCAGCGGGAGGGAAGAGACCCAGTACTTC.

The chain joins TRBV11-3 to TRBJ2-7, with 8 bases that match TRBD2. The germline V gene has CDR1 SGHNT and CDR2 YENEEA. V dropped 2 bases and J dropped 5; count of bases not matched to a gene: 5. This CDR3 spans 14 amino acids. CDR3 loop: CASSLLTSENEQYF. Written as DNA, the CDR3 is TGTGCCAGCAGCTTACTGACTAGCGAGAACGAGCAGTACTTC.

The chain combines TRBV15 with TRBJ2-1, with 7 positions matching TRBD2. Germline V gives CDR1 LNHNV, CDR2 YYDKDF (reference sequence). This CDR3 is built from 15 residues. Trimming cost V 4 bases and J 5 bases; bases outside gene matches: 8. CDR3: CATSKATSLNNEQFF. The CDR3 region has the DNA TGTGCCACCAGCAAAGCGACTAGCCTTAACAATGAGCAGTTCTTC.

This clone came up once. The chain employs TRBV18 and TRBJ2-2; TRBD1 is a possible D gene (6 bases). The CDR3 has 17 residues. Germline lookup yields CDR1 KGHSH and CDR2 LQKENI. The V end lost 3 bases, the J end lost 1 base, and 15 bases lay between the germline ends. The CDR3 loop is CASSPGAGTLNTGELFF. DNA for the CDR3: TGTGCCAGCTCACCTGGGGCCGGGACATTGAACACCGGGGAGCTGTTTTTT.

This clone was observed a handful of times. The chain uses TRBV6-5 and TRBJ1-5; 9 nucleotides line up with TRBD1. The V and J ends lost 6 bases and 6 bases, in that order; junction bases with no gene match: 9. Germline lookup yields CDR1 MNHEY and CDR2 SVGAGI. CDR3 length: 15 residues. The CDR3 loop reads CASRPSGTGRQPQHF. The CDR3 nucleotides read TGTGCCAGCAGACCCTCCGGGACAGGGCGTCAGCCCCAGCATTTT.

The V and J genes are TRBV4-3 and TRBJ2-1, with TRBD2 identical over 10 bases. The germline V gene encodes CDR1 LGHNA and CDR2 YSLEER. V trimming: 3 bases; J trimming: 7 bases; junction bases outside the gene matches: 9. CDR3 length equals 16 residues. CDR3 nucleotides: TGCGCCAGCAGCCAGTACACTAGCGGGACAGGTAATGAGCAGTTCTTC. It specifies CASSQYTSGTGNEQFF.

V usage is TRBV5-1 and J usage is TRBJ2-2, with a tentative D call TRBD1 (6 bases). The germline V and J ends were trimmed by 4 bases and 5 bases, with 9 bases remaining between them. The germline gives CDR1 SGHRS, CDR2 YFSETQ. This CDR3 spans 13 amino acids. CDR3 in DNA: TGCGCCAGCAGCCCAAGGGGGACCGGGGAGCTGTTTTTT. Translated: CASSPRGTGELFF.